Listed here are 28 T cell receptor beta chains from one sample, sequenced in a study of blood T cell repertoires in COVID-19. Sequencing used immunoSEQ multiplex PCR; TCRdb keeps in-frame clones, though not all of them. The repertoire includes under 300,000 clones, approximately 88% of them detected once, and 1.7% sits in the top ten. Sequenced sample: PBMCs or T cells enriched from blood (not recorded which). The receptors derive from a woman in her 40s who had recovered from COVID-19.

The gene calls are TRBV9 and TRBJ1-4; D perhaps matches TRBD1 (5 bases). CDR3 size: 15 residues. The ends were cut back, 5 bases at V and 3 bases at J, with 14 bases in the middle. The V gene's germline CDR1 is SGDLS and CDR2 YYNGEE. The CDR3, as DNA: TGTGCCAGCAGTTATACAGGAAGGGCTAATGAAAAACTGTTTTTT. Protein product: CASSYTGRANEKLFF.

CDR3 loop: CASSQGRTGTGNTEAFF. The CDR3 DNA is TGCGCCAGCAGCCAAGGCCGAACCGGGACAGGGAACACTGAAGCTTTCTTT. This chain connects TRBV4-1 to TRBJ1-1, with 8 bases fitting TRBD1. This CDR3 has 17 residues. Germline trimming cut 1 base from V and 1 base from J; bases unmatched to any gene: 8. CDR1 is MGHRA and CDR2 is YSYEKL in the germline V gene.

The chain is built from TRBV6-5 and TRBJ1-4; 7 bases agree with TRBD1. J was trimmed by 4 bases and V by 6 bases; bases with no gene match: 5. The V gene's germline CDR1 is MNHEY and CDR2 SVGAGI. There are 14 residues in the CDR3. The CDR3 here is CASRRDSFNEKLFF. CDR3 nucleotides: TGTGCCAGCAGACGGGACAGCTTTAATGAAAAACTGTTTTTT.

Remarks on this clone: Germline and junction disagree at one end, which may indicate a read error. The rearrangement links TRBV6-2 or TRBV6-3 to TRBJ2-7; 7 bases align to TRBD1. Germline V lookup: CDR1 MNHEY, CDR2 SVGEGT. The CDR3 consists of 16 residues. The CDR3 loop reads CASSSSRRGGADEQYF. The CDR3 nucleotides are TGTGCCAGTAGTTCCTCGCGGAGAGGGGGCGCGGACGAGCAGTACTTC.

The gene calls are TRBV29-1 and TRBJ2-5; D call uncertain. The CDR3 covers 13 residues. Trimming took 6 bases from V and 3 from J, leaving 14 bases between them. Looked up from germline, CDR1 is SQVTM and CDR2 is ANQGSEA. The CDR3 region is CSVSGGRKETQYF. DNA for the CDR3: TGCAGCGTCTCCGGCGGCAGAAAAGAGACCCAGTACTTC. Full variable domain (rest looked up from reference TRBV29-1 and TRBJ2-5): SAVISQKPSRDICQRGTSLTIQCQVDSQVTMMFWYRQQPGQSLTLIATANQGSEATYESGFVIDKFPISRPNLTFSTLTVSNMSPEDSSIYLCSVSGGRKETQYFGPGTRLLVL.

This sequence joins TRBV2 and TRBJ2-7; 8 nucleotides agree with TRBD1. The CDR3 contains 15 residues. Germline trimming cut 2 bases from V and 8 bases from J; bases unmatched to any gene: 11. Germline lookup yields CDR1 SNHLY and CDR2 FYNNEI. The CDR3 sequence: CASSETGGIGVKQYF. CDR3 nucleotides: TGTGCCAGCAGTGAAACAGGGGGTATTGGAGTTAAGCAGTACTTC.

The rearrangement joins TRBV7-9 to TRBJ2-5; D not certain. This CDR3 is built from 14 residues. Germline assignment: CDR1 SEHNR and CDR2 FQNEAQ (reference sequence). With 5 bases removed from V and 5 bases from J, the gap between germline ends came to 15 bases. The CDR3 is CASSPDSSSETQYF. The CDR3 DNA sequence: TGTGCCAGCAGCCCCGACTCTAGTTCGGAGACCCAGTACTTC.

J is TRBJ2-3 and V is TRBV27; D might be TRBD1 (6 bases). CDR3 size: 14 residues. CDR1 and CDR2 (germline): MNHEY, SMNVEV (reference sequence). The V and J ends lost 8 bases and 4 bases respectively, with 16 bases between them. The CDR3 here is CASAWDIAADTQYF. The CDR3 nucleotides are TGTGCCAGCGCCTGGGACATCGCGGCAGATACGCAGTATTTT.

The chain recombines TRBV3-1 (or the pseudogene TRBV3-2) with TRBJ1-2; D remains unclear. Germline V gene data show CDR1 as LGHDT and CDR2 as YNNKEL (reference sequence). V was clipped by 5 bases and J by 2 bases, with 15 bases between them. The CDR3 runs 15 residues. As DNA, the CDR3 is TGTGCCAGCAGCGTTCATCGGTCACCCAACTATGGCTACACCTTC. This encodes CASSVHRSPNYGYTF.

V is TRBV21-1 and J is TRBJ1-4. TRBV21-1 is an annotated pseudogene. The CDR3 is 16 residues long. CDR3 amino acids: CASSKVRGGGNEKLFF. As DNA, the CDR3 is TGTGCCAGCAGCAAAGTCAGGGGAGGGGGTAATGAAAAACTGTTTTTT.

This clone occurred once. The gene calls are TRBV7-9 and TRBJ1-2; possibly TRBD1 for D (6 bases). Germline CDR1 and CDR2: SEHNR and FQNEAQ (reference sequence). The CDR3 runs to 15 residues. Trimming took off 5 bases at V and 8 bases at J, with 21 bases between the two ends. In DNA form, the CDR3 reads TGTGCCAGCAGCCGCCAGGGGCGGTATTTTGAGGGCTACACCTTC. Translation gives CASSRQGRYFEGYTF. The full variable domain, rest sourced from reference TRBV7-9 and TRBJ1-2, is DTGVSQNPRHKITKRGQNVTFRCDPISEHNRLYWYRQTLGQGPEFLTYFQNEAQLEKSRLLSDRFSAERPKGSFSTLEIQRTEQGDSAMYLCASSRQGRYFEGYTFGSGTRLTVV.

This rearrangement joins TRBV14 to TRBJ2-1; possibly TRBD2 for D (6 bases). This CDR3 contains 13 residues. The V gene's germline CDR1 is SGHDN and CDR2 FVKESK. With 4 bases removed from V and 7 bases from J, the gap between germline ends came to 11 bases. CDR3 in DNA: TGTGCCAGCAGCCTCCTCCGGGGGAATGAGCAGTTCTTC. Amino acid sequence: CASSLLRGNEQFF.

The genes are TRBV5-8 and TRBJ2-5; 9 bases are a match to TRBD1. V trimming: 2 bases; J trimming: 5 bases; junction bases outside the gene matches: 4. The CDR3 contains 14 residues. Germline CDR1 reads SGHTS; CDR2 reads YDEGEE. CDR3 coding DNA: TGTGCCAGCAGCTTCGACAGGGGGTGGGAGACCCAGTACTTC. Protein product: CASSFDRGWETQYF.

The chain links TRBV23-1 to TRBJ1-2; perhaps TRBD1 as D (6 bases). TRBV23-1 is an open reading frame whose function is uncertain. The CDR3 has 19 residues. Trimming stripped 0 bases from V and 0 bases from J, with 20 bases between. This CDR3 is CASSQSIPGQLPSNYGYTF. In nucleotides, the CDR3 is TGCGCCAGCAGTCAATCCATACCAGGACAGTTACCCTCTAACTATGGCTACACCTTC.

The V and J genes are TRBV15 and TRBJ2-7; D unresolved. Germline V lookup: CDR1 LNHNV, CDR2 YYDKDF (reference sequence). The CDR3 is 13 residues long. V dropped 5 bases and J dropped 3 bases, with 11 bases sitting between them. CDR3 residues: CATSGISDYEQYF. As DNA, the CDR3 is TGTGCCACCAGCGGTATCAGTGACTACGAGCAGTACTTC.

The CDR3 loop is CASSLPGLEQFF. The CDR3 nucleotides are TGCGCCAGCAGCCTACCGGGTCTCGAGCAGTTCTTC. The chain recombines TRBV5-1 with TRBJ2-1; D is unclear. The CDR3 runs 12 residues. V dropped 4 bases and J dropped 10 bases, with 12 bases sitting between them. Looked up from germline, CDR1 is SGHRS and CDR2 is YFSETQ.

CDR3 nucleotide sequence: TGTGCCAGCAGCCAAAGACTAGATGGAGAGACCCAGTACTTC. Protein: CASSQRLDGETQYF. The chain couples TRBV3-1 (or the pseudogene TRBV3-2) to TRBJ2-5; a possible D gene is TRBD2 (6 bases). The V end lost 2 bases, the J end lost 4 bases, and 11 bases lay between the germline ends. The CDR3 has 14 residues. Germline V CDR1 and CDR2: LGHDT, YNNKEL (reference sequence).

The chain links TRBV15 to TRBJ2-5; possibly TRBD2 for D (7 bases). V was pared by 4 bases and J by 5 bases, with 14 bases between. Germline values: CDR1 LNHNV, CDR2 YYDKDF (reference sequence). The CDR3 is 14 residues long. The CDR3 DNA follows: TGTGCCACCAGCATGGGAGGGGGGGAGGAGACCCAGTACTTC. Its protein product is CATSMGGGEETQYF.

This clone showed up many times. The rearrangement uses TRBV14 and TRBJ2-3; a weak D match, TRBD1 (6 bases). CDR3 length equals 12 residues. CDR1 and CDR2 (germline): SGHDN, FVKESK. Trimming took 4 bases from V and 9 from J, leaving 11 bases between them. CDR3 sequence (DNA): TGTGCCAGCAGCCCTACAGGGTGGACGCAGTATTTT. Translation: CASSPTGWTQYF.

The CDR3 spells CASSLQGSQETQYF. The CDR3 bases are TGTGCCAGCAGCCTTCAGGGTTCTCAAGAGACCCAGTACTTC. The chain is built from TRBV7-3 and TRBJ2-5, with D maybe TRBD1 (5 bases). The CDR3 spans 14 residues. Looked up from germline, CDR1 is SGHTA and CDR2 is FQGTGA. Trimming shortened V by 5 bases and J by 2 bases, and 12 bases separated the two germline ends.

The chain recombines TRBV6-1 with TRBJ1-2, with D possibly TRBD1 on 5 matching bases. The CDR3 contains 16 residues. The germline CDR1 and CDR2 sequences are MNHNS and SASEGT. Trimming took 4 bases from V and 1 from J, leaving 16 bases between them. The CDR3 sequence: CASSGPTATNNYGYTF. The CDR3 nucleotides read TGTGCCAGCAGTGGGCCGACAGCAACGAATAACTATGGCTACACCTTC.

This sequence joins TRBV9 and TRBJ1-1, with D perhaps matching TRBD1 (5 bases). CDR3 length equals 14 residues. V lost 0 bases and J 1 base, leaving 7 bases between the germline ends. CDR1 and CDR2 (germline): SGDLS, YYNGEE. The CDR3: CASSVVDRNTEAFF. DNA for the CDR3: TGTGCCAGCAGCGTAGTCGACAGGAACACTGAAGCTTTCTTT.

CDR3 nucleotides: TGTGCCAGCAGCCCGGGGGGTGGTACTAAAACAGATACGCAGTATTTT. Its protein product is CASSPGGGTKTDTQYF. The rearrangement links TRBV5-4 to TRBJ2-3, with 7 positions matching TRBD2. The germline CDR1 and CDR2 sequences are SGHNT and YYREEE (reference sequence). CDR3 length: 16 residues. The V and J ends lost 4 bases and 3 bases, in that order; junction bases with no gene match: 11.

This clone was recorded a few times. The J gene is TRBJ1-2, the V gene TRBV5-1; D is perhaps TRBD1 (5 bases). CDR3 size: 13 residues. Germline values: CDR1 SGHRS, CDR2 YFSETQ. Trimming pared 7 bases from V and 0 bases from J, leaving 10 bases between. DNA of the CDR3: TGCGCCAGCCGTTCGACAGCTAACTATGGCTACACCTTC. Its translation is CASRSTANYGYTF.

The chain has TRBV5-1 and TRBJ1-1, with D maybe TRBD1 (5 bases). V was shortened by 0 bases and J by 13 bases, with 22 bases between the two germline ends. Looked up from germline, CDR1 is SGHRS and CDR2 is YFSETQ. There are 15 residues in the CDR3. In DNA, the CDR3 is TGCGCCAGCAGCTTGGTGGGGAAAACCTTCTCAGGGCTTTTCTTT. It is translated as CASSLVGKTFSGLFF.

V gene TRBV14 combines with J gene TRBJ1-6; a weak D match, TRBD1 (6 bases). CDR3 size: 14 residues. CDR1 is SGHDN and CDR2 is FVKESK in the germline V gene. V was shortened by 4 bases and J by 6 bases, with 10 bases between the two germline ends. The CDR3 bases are TGTGCCAGCAGCCGGCTGGGGGCTAATTCACCCCTCCACTTT. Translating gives CASSRLGANSPLHF.

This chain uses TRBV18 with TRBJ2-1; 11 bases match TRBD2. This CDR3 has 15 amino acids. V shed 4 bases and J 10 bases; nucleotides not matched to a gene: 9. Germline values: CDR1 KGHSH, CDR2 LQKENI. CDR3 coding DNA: TGTGCCAGCTCACTAGGGACTAGCGGAGAGATAGAGCAGTTCTTC. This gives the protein CASSLGTSGEIEQFF.

CDR3 region: CASSEGQGSEKLFF. The CDR3 DNA is TGTGCCAGCAGTGAAGGCCAGGGGAGTGAAAAACTGTTTTTT. This chain uses TRBV2 with TRBJ1-4; D perhaps matches TRBD1 (6 bases). Germline V gives CDR1 SNHLY, CDR2 FYNNEI. V was clipped by 1 base and J by 7 bases, with 10 bases between them. This CDR3 has 14 amino acids.